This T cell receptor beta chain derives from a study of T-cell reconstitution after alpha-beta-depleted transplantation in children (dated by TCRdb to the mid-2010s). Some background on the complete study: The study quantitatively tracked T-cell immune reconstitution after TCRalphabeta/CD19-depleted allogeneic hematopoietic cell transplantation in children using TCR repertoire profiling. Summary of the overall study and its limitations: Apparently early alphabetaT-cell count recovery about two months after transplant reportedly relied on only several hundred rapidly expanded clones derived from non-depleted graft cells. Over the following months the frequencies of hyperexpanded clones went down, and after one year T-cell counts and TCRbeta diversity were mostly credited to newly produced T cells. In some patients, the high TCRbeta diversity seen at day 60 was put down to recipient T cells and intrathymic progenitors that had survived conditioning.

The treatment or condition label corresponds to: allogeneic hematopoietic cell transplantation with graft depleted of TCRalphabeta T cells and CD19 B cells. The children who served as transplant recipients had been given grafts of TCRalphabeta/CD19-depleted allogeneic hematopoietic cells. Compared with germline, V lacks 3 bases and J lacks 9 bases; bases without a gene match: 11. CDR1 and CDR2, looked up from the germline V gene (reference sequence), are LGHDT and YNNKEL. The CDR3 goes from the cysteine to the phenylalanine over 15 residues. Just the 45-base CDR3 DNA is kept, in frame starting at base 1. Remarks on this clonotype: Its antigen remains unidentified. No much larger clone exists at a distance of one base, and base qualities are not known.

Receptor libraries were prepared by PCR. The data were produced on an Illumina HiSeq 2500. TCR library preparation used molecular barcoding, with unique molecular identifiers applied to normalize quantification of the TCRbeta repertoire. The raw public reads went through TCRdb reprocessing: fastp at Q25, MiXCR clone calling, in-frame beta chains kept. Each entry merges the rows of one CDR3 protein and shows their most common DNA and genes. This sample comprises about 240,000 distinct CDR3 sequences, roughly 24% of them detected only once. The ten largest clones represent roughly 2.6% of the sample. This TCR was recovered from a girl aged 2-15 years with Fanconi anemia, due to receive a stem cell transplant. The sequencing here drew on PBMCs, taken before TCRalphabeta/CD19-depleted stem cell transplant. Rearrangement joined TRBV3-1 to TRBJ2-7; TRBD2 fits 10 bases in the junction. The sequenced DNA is TGTGCCAGCAGCCAGGTATCCGGGACTAGCGTTGGGCAGTACTTC. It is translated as CASSQVSGTSVGQYF.